A single sample is the source of the 26 T cell receptor beta chains below, sequenced in a study of T cells in Graves' hyperthyroidism and ophthalmopathy. RNA transcripts were the template for amplifying TCR beta CDR3 regions. During a first-round RT-PCR of the TCR CDR3, the HTBI primer set was used. TCRdb itself ran the multiplex PCR reads through MiXCR, one entry per CDR3 protein. The sample shows a few hundred thousand distinct CDR3 sequences, 18% of them seen only once. Sequencing was done on a sample of blood. The receptors come from a woman aged 45 to 65 with Graves' hyperthyroidism.

The CDR3 is CASSIGSRTLHF. The CDR3 DNA sequence: TGTGCCAGTAGTATCGGCAGCCGAACCCTCCACTTT. The genes are TRBV19 and TRBJ1-6; D not certain. Trimming took 3 bases from V and 14 from J, leaving 11 bases between them. This CDR3 is built from 12 residues. Germline V lookup: CDR1 LNHDA, CDR2 SQIVND (reference sequence).

The chain has TRBV29-1 and TRBJ2-5; a weak D match, TRBD2 (6 bases). V lost 3 bases to trimming and J lost 9 bases, with 17 bases between them. CDR1 is SQVTM, CDR2 ANQGSEA, per germline. The CDR3 is made up of 13 amino acids. Written as DNA, the CDR3 is TGCAGCGTTGACTCGGGAGACGTGGAGGCCCAGTACTTC. Its translation: CSVDSGDVEAQYF.

This chain uses TRBV4-1 with TRBJ2-1; 13 bases are a match to TRBD2. Per the germline V gene, CDR1 is MGHRA and CDR2 is YSYEKL. Losses at the gene ends were 3 bases for V and 10 bases for J; bases not matched to a gene: 6. This CDR3 region has 15 residues. The CDR3 sequence: CASSQGTSGMGEQFF. The CDR3 DNA reads as TGCGCCAGCAGCCAGGGGACTAGCGGGATGGGGGAGCAGTTCTTC.

This clonotype appeared many times. This chain connects TRBV7-3 to TRBJ1-1; D not certain. CDR1 and CDR2 (germline): SGHTA, FQGTGA. The CDR3 contains 13 residues. V was cut by 2 bases and J by 1 base, with 5 bases left in between. CDR3 region: CASSLAQNTEAFF. The CDR3, as DNA: TGTGCCAGCAGCTTAGCTCAGAACACTGAAGCTTTCTTT.

This clonotype was recorded a few times. This sequence joins TRBV9 and TRBJ1-1; 9 nucleotides align to TRBD1. V trimming: 0 bases; J trimming: 4 bases; junction bases outside the gene matches: 7. The CDR3 is 16 residues long. Germline loops: CDR1 SGDLS, CDR2 YYNGEE. The chain's CDR3 is CASSVVGTGSITEAFF. The CDR3 DNA reads TGTGCCAGCAGCGTAGTCGGGACAGGGAGTATCACTGAAGCTTTCTTT.

The genes are TRBV20-1 and TRBJ2-3; weak D call: TRBD1 (6 bases). CDR3 size: 14 residues. Germline V gene data show CDR1 as DFQATT and CDR2 as SNEGSKA (reference sequence). V dropped 1 base and J dropped 5 bases, with 13 bases sitting between them. The CDR3 reads CSARGGLALDTQYF. The DNA for the CDR3 is TGCAGTGCTAGAGGGGGGCTAGCTTTAGATACGCAGTATTTT.

The V call is TRBV14, the J call TRBJ1-4; TRBD1 aligns across 10 bases. Germline V gene sequence: CDR1 SGHDN, CDR2 FVKESK. The CDR3 contains 15 residues. V shed 3 bases, J shed 7 bases, and the junction held 5 bases outside the gene matches. For the CDR3, the DNA is TGTGCCAGCAGCCACACCGGGACAGGGGTTGAAAAACTGTTTTTT. The encoded protein is CASSHTGTGVEKLFF.

This clonotype has only a few counts. The chain couples TRBV29-1 to TRBJ2-3; D is undetermined. The CDR3 consists of 13 residues. Deletions cut 1 base from V and 0 bases from J, with 5 bases between. Per germline, CDR1 SQVTM and CDR2 ANQGSEA. This CDR3 is CSVEVVSTDTQYF. CDR3 bases: TGCAGCGTTGAAGTGGTCAGCACAGATACGCAGTATTTT.

This rearrangement joins TRBV5-6 to TRBJ1-6, with TRBD1 matching over 8 bases. The germline CDR1 and CDR2 sequences are SGHDT and YYEEEE. The CDR3 runs 14 residues. The V gene end was trimmed by 5 bases and the J gene end by 7 bases; junction bases not matched to a gene: 5. The CDR3 DNA reads as TGTGCCAGCAGTGCACAGGGGGTCAATTCACCCCTCCACTTT. Its translation: CASSAQGVNSPLHF.

This clonotype was seen ten or more times. This chain connects TRBV11-2 to TRBJ2-3, with D perhaps matching TRBD2 (6 bases). Trimming removed 5 bases from V and 8 bases from J, with 11 bases in between. The CDR3 totals 12 residues. Germline loops: CDR1 SGHAT, CDR2 FQNNGV. CDR3 sequence: CASSMGGGTQYF. Here the CDR3 DNA reads TGTGCCAGCAGCATGGGGGGAGGTACGCAGTATTTT.

This clonotype was counted many times. This chain connects TRBV12-3 or TRBV12-4 to TRBJ1-2; no definite D call. CDR3 size: 15 residues. Trimming removed 1 base at V and 0 bases at J, with 9 bases between. The CDR3 DNA follows: TGTGCCAGCAGTTTAGAGCAGGCCCCTAACTATGGCTACACCTTC. Translated, it gives CASSLEQAPNYGYTF.

This clonotype occurred a few times. CDR3 in amino acids: CASTGLTSIGRDTQYF. The DNA of the CDR3 is TGTGCCAGCACCGGACTAACCAGTATTGGTCGCGATACGCAGTATTTT. The chain uses TRBV27 and TRBJ2-3, with D possibly being TRBD2 (6 bases). This CDR3 is 16 amino acids long. The V gene lost 7 bases and the J gene lost 6 bases, with 23 bases spanning the gap. Germline values: CDR1 MNHEY, CDR2 SMNVEV (reference sequence).

This clonotype appeared many times. This sequence joins TRBV2 and TRBJ1-1; a weak D match, TRBD1 (5 bases). The CDR3 is made up of 14 amino acids. Germline-derived CDR1 and CDR2 are SNHLY and FYNNEI. Trimming left V 4 bases short and J 5 bases short, with 14 bases between. CDR3 nucleotide sequence: TGTGCCAGCAGTGCTCGGGGGGGGGAGACTGAAGCTTTCTTT. The encoded protein is CASSARGGETEAFF.

This clonotype was recorded many times. This chain joins TRBV12-3 or TRBV12-4 and TRBJ2-7; D perhaps matches TRBD1 (5 bases). The CDR3 is 12 residues long. With 6 bases removed from V and 6 bases from J, the gap between germline ends came to 12 bases. The CDR3 coding sequence is TGTGCCAGCAGCCACGGAAGGGGCGAGCAGTACGTC. Its translation: CASSHGRGEQYV.

This clonotype was seen more than once but under ten times. This rearrangement joins TRBV7-2 to TRBJ1-4; D perhaps matches TRBD1 (5 bases). Trimming removed 5 bases from V and 8 bases from J, with 18 bases in between. CDR1 SGHTA and CDR2 FQGNSA come from the germline V gene. The CDR3 has 15 amino acids. CDR3 DNA sequence: TGTGCCAGCAGCCCTGGCGGGGCCGGGAGCGAAAAACTGTTTTTT. Translating it yields CASSPGGAGSEKLFF.

This clonotype was recorded many times. The V call is TRBV6-1, the J call TRBJ2-5; TRBD2 matches 14 bases. With 6 bases clipped from V and 4 bases from J, the junction kept 7 bases outside the gene matches. In germline, CDR1 is MNHNS, CDR2 SASEGT. This CDR3 region has 16 residues. The CDR3: CASSRGLAGVSETQYF. The CDR3, as DNA: TGTGCCAGCAGCCGGGGACTAGCGGGAGTATCAGAGACCCAGTACTTC.

About this clonotype: This clone may be a read error of a much larger clone one base away. This chain links TRBV7-3 with TRBJ2-4; a weak D match, TRBD2 (5 bases). CDR1 is SGHTA, CDR2 FQGTGA, per germline. The CDR3 covers 15 residues. This chain's CDR3 is CAGSSSGTAKNIQYF. CDR3 nucleotides: TGTGCCGGCAGCTCGTCGGGAACGGCCAAAAACATTCAGTACTTC.

This clonotype was seen many times. V usage is TRBV28 and J usage is TRBJ1-1; D is unclear. The CDR3 sequence is 18 residues long. V gave up 2 bases and J gave up 0 bases, with 19 bases separating them. Germline CDR1 and CDR2: MDHEN and SYDVKM. This CDR3 reads CASSLPPPLAPMNTEAFF. Written as DNA, the CDR3 is TGTGCCAGCAGTTTACCCCCTCCTTTGGCCCCAATGAACACTGAAGCTTTCTTT.

Note on this clonotype: This may arise from a read error, as a much more abundant clone is one base away. CDR3 nucleotides: TGTGCCAGCTCACCACCTGGGGTGTACTATGGCTACACCTTC. This gives the protein CASSPPGVYYGYTF. The chain uses TRBV18 and TRBJ1-2; D is unresolved. V was clipped by 0 bases and J by 3 bases, with 8 bases between them. The CDR3 totals 14 residues. The germline V gene encodes CDR1 KGHSH and CDR2 LQKENI.

The table lists this clonotype with a few counts. The chain uses TRBV7-2 and TRBJ2-5; tentatively, D is TRBD1 or TRBD2 (5 bases each). CDR1 is SGHTA, CDR2 FQGNSA, per germline. CDR3 length equals 17 residues. The V end was cut by 1 base, the J end by 5 bases, with 20 bases between. In nucleotides, the CDR3 is TGTGCCAGCAGCTTAGTGCCTTTTATCTGGGGGACGGAGACCCAGTACTTC. This sequence encodes CASSLVPFIWGTETQYF.

On this clonotype: With a much larger clone just one base away, this may be a read error. The V and J genes are TRBV5-5 and TRBJ2-2, with D tentatively TRBD1 (6 bases). There are 14 residues in the CDR3. Germline V gives CDR1 SGHKS, CDR2 YYEKEE (reference sequence). V dropped 2 bases and J dropped 4 bases, with 9 bases sitting between them. This CDR3 reads CASSLGGTTGELFF. The CDR3 DNA reads as TGTGCCAGCAGCTTAGGGGGAACCACCGGGGAGCTGTTTTTT. The full variable domain, with the rest looked up from reference TRBV5-5 and TRBJ2-2, is DAGVTQSPTHLIKTRGQQVTLRCSPISGHKSVSWYQQVLGQGPQFIFQYYEKEERGRGNFPDRFSARQFPNYSSELNVNALLLGDSALYLCASSLGGTTGELFFGEGSRLTVL.

This clonotype was detected a few times. The chain joins TRBV29-1 to TRBJ1-1; D gene ambiguous. Germline V CDR1 and CDR2: SQVTM, ANQGSEA. The V and J ends lost 4 bases and 0 bases respectively, with 9 bases between them. This CDR3 spans 13 amino acids. CDR3 bases: TGCAGCGTTGGCACATCATTGAACACTGAAGCTTTCTTT. This sequence encodes CSVGTSLNTEAFF. The full variable domain, its missing parts supplied by reference TRBV29-1 and TRBJ1-1, is SAVISQKPSRDICQRGTSLTIQCQVDSQVTMMFWYRQQPGQSLTLIATANQGSEATYESGFVIDKFPISRPNLTFSTLTVSNMSPEDSSIYLCSVGTSLNTEAFFGQGTRLTVV.

This clonotype was detected ten times or more. This chain joins TRBV2 and TRBJ2-3, with TRBD1 matching 11 bases. CDR1 is SNHLY and CDR2 is FYNNEI in the germline V gene. The CDR3 consists of 15 residues. V lost 8 bases to trimming and J lost 3 bases; unmatched junction nucleotides: 7. The CDR3 nucleotides read TGTGCCAGCGGCTCCGGGACAGGGGGAACAGATACGCAGTATTTT. Amino acid sequence: CASGSGTGGTDTQYF.

This clonotype has a handful of counts. V usage is TRBV2 and J usage is TRBJ2-5; D call uncertain. This CDR3 spans 14 amino acids. From germline, CDR1 is SNHLY and CDR2 FYNNEI. V dropped 8 bases and J dropped 2 bases, with 15 bases sitting between them. The CDR3 nucleotides read TGTGCCAGCGGAACCTCGAATTTACAAGAGACCCAGTACTTC. It codes for CASGTSNLQETQYF.

About this clonotype: A junction end diverges from the germline sequence, so it may reflect a read error. The V call is TRBV12-3 or TRBV12-4, the J call TRBJ1-5; D not certain. CDR3 length: 13 residues. The CDR3 region has the DNA TGTGCCGGCAGTTCTCGAGCGAGGCAGCCCCAGCATTTT. Its protein product is CAGSSRARQPQHF.

This clonotype appeared once. The chain uses TRBV9 and TRBJ2-1; 7 bases align to TRBD2. Per germline, CDR1 SGDLS and CDR2 YYNGEE. V lost 0 bases, J lost 8 bases, and 5 bases stayed unmatched. The CDR3 sequence is 14 residues long. The CDR3 loop reads CASSVGDYSDEQFF. CDR3 coding DNA: TGTGCCAGCAGCGTAGGGGACTATTCGGATGAGCAGTTCTTC.